This TCR beta chain appears in the sequencing data of a study of beta chain features in type 1 diabetes. CDR3 length equals 17 residues. Germline CDR1 reads MNHNS; CDR2 reads SASEGT. V shed 4 bases and J 4 bases; nucleotides not matched to a gene: 9. A note on this clone: Its antigen is currently unknown.

Findings and caveats of the study: Moderately but significantly shorter TCRB CDR3s were found in Type 1 diabetes patients in all four CD4+ subsets.

What was sequenced were expressed TCRB transcripts, since all of the isolated RNA had been reverse transcribed. Sequencing was performed with immunoSEQ multiplex PCR; in TCRdb, only in-frame clones are kept and a portion is missing. The sample lists 150,000 to 200,000 clones; roughly 8% were seen once. The sequenced sample was central memory CD4+ T cells from blood. The J gene is TRBJ2-1, the V gene TRBV6-1, with TRBD1 matching 11 bases. The TCR comes from a man younger than 35 with type 1 diabetes. CDR3 region: CASSGPGTGGRYNEQFF. In DNA, the CDR3 is TGTGCCAGCAGTGGGCCGGGGACAGGGGGGAGGTACAATGAGCAGTTCTTC.